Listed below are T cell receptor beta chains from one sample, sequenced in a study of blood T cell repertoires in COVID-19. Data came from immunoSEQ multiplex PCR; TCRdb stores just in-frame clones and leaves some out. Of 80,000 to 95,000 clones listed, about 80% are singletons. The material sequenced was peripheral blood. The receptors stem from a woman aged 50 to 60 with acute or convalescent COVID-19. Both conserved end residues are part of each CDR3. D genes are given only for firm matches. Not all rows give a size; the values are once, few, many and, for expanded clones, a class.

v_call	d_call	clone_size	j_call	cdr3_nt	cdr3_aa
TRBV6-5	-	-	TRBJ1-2	TGTGCCGCCGACAGACCTAACTATGGCTACACCTTC	CAADRPNYGYTF
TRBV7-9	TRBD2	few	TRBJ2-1	TGTGCCAGCAGCCCCCCAACGGGAGCGGGGGGAGACAATGAGCAGTTCTTC	CASSPPTGAGGDNEQFF
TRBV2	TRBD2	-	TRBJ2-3	TGTGCCAGCAGTGATCTCCGCGGGGGGGCGATAGATACGCAGTATTTT	CASSDLRGGAIDTQYF
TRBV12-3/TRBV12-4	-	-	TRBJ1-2	TGTGCCAGCACCCCATTGGCAGGGGAGTTTAACACCTTC	CASTPLAGEFNTF
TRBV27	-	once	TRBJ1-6	TGTGCCAGCAGACCTCGGTCCTATAATTCACCCCTCCACTTT	CASRPRSYNSPLHF
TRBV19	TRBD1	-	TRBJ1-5	TGTGCCAGTAGTATCGGGACAGGGGTCAATCAGCCCCAGCATTTT	CASSIGTGVNQPQHF
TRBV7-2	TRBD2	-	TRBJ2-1	TGTGCCAGCAGCTTGGGACTAGTGGGCAATGAGCAGTTCTTC	CASSLGLVGNEQFF
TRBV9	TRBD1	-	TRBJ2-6	TGTGCCAGCAGCGAGAGGGGGCCTGGGGCCAACGTCCTGACTTTC	CASSERGPGANVLTF
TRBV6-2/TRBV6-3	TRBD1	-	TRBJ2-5	TGTGCCAGCAGTTACGCCTCCAACAGGGGGCTAAAGACCCAGTACTTC	CASSYASNRGLKTQYF
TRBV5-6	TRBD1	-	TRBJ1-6	TGTGCCAGCAGCCCCCGACAGGGATCTTCACCCCTCCACTTT	CASSPRQGSSPLHF
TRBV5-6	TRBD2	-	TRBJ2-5	TGTGCCAGCAGCAGGGAGGGAATCGTCCAAGAGACCCAGTACTTC	CASSREGIVQETQYF
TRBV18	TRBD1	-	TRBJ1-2	TGTGCCAGCTCACCAACTCCGGGACAGGGATCTGGCTACACCTTC	CASSPTPGQGSGYTF
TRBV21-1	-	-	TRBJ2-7	TGTGCCAGCAGCAAAGAGCTGACAGTCTACGAGCAGTACTTC	CASSKELTVYEQYF
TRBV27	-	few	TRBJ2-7	TGTGCCAGCAGTACAAACGAGCAGTACTTC	CASSTNEQYF
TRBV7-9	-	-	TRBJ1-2	TGTGCCAGCAGCCCCGGACAGTTGTATGGCTACACCTTC	CASSPGQLYGYTF
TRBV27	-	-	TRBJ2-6	TGTGCCAGCAGTGGGGGGTTGAGGGCATCTGGGGCCAACGTCCTGACTTTC	CASSGGLRASGANVLTF
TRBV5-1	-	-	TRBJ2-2	TGCGCCAGCAGCTTGGGTGGAGGGGACACCGGGGAGCTGTTTTTT	CASSLGGGDTGELFF
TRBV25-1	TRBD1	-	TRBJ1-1	TGTGCCAGCAGTGGACAGGGGTGGAACACTGAAGCTTTCTTT	CASSGQGWNTEAFF
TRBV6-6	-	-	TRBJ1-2	TGTGCCAGCAGTTACGACAGTAACTATGGCTACACCTTC	CASSYDSNYGYTF
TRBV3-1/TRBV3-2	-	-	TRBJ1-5	TGTGCCAGCAGCCAAGAAGGGGTTTTTGTGCCCCAGCATTTT	CASSQEGVFVPQHF
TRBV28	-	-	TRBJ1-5	TGTGCCAGCAGTTTATCCAGGGGCATGGGGGGCAATCAGCCCCAGCATTTT	CASSLSRGMGGNQPQHF
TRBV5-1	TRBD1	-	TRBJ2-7	TGCGCCAGCAGCTTGGCACAGGGGGCCGCCTACGAGCAGTACTTC	CASSLAQGAAYEQYF
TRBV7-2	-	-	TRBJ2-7	TGTGCCAGCAAGCTTAGGAGTAGCGACGAGCAGTACTTC	CASKLRSSDEQYF
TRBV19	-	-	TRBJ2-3	TGTGCCAGTAGTGTTAGCGATACGCAGTATTTT	CASSVSDTQYF
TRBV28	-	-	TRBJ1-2	TGTGCCAGCAGTTTAGTAGATGAGAGCTACACCTTC	CASSLVDESYTF
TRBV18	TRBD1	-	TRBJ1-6	TGTGCCAGCTCACCAATGGACAGGGATTCACCCCTCCACTTT	CASSPMDRDSPLHF
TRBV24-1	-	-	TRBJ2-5	TGTGCCACCAGTGATTTGCCCGGGTTACAAGAGACCCAGTACTTC	CATSDLPGLQETQYF
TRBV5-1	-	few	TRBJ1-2	TGCGCCAGCAGCGCTCAGGACGGGAAACTCGGGGGCTACACCTTC	CASSAQDGKLGGYTF
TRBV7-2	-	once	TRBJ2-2	TGTGCCAGCAGCCACGGACAGAACACCGGGGAGCTGTTTTTT	CASSHGQNTGELFF
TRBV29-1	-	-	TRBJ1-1	TGCAGCGTTGAATTGAGTATGAACACTGAAGCTTTCTTT	CSVELSMNTEAFF
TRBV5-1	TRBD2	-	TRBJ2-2	TGCGCCAGCAGCTTGGGGACTAGCGGGAGGAACACCGGGGAGCTGTTTTTT	CASSLGTSGRNTGELFF
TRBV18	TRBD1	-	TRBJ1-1	TGTGCCAGCTCACCAGGGACAGGGGGCTTCGCTGAAGCTTTCTTT	CASSPGTGGFAEAFF
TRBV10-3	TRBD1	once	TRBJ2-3	TGTGCCATCAGTGAACGGGGACAGGGTCTATCAGATACGCAGTATTTT	CAISERGQGLSDTQYF
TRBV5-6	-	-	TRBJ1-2	TGTGCCAGCAGCTTGGGACAGAGGAACTATGGCTACACCTTC	CASSLGQRNYGYTF
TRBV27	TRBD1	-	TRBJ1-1	TGTGCCAGCAGTTTAGACAGGGCGACGAACACTGAAGCTTTCTTT	CASSLDRATNTEAFF
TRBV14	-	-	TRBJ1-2	TGTGCCAGCAGCCGTGAGGGTCCCTTCTATGGCTACACCTTC	CASSREGPFYGYTF
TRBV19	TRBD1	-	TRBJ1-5	TGTGCCAGTAATGAGGGGGCAAGCAATCAGCCCCAGCATTTT	CASNEGASNQPQHF
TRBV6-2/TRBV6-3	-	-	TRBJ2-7	TGTGCCAGCAGTTACTCGTCAGGGGTCTACGAGCAGTACTTC	CASSYSSGVYEQYF
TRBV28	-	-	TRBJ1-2	TGTGCCAGCAGTTTATATAAGGAAAGGGGTGGCTACACCTTC	CASSLYKERGGYTF
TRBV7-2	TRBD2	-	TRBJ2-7	TGTGCCAGCAGCTTAGAACGGACTAGCGGGATCCTGTACTTC	CASSLERTSGILYF
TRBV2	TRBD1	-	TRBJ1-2	TGTGCCAGCAGTGAAATCGGACAGGGTCGCAATGGCTACACCTTC	CASSEIGQGRNGYTF
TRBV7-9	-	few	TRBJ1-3	TGTGCCAGCAGCTTAGGCAGACTATACTCTGGAAACACCATATATTTT	CASSLGRLYSGNTIYF
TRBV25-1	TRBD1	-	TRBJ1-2	TGTGCCAGCACCTTGACAGGGTCGCATGGCTACACCTTC	CASTLTGSHGYTF
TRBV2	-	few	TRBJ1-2	TGTGCCAGCAGTGAAGGTGCAGGGGACTACACCTTC	CASSEGAGDYTF
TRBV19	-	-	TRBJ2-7	TGTGCCAGTAGTATTGGGTCAACTAACGAGCAGTACTTC	CASSIGSTNEQYF
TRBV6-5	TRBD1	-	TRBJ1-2	TGTGCCAGCAGTTCGACAGGGGGCTCGGGCTACACCTTC	CASSSTGGSGYTF
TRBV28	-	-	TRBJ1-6	TGTGCCAGCAGCCCGAGGGGGGGTCGGTCCTATAATTCACCCCTCCACTTT	CASSPRGGRSYNSPLHF
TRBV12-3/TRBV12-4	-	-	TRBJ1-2	TGTGCCAGCAGTTTTCCACAGGGTTTTGGCTACACCTTC	CASSFPQGFGYTF
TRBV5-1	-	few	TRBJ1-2	TGCGCCAGCACCCACTCCGGGGGAAACTATGGCTACACCTTC	CASTHSGGNYGYTF
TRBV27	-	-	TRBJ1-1	TGTGCCAGTCGACGGGGGATCTACGCTTTCTTT	CASRRGIYAFF
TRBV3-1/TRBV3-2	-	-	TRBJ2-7	TGTGCCAGCAGCCAAGATGCGGGGGCCACCTACGAGCAGTACTTC	CASSQDAGATYEQYF
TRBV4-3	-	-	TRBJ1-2	TGCGCCAGCAGCCAAGTCTACCCATACAACTATGGCTACACCTTC	CASSQVYPYNYGYTF
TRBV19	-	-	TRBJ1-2	TGTGCCAGTAGTATACGACAGTATGGCTACACCTTC	CASSIRQYGYTF